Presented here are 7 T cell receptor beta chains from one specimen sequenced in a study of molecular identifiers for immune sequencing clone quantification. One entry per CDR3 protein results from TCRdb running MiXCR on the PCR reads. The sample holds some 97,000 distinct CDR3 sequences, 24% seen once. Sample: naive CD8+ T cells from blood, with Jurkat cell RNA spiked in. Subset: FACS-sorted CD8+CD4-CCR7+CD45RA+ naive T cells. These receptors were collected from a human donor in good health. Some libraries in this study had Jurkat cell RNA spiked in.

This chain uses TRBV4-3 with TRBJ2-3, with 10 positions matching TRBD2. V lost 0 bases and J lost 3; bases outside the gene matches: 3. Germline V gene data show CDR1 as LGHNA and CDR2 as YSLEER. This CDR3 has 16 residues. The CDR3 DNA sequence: TGCGCCAGCAGCCAAGATTCTAGCGGGAGTACAGATACGCAGTATTTT. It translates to CASSQDSSGSTDTQYF.

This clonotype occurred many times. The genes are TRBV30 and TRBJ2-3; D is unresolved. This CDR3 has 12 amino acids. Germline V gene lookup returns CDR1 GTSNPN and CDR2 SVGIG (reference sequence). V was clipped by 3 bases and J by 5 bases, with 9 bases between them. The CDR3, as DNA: TGTGCCTGGAGGCCGATTAGAGATACGCAGTATTTT. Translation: CAWRPIRDTQYF.

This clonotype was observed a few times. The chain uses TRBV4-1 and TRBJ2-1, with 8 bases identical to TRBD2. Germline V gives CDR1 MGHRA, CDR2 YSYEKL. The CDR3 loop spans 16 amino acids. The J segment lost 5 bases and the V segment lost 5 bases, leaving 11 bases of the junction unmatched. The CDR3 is CASSTQQRGGNNEQFF. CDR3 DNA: TGCGCCAGCAGCACCCAACAACGGGGGGGGAACAATGAGCAGTTCTTC.

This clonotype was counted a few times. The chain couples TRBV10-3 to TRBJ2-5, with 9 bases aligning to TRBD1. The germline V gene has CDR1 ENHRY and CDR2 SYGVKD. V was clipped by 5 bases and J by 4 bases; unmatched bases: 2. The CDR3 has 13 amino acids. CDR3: CAISTTGGETQYF. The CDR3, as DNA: TGTGCCATCAGTACGACAGGGGGAGAGACCCAGTACTTC.

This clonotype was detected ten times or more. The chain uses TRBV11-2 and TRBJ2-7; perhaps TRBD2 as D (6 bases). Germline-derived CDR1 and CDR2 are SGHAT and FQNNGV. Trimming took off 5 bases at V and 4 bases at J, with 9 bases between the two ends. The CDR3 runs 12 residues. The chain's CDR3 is CASSLGRYEQYF. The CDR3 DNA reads TGTGCCAGCAGCCTTGGGAGGTACGAGCAGTACTTC.

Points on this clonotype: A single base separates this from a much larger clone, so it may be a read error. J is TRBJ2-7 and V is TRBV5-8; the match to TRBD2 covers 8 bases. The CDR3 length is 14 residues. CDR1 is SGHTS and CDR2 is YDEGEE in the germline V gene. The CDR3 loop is CASSFRAGAYEQSF. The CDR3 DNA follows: TGTGCCAGCAGCTTTAGAGCGGGGGCCTACGAGCAGTCCTTC.

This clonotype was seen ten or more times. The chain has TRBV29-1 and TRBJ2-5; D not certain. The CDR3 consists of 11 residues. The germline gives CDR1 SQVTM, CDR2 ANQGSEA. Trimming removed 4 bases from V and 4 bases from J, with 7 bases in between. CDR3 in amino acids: CSVVRPETQYF. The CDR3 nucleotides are TGCAGCGTTGTCCGCCCAGAGACCCAGTACTTC.